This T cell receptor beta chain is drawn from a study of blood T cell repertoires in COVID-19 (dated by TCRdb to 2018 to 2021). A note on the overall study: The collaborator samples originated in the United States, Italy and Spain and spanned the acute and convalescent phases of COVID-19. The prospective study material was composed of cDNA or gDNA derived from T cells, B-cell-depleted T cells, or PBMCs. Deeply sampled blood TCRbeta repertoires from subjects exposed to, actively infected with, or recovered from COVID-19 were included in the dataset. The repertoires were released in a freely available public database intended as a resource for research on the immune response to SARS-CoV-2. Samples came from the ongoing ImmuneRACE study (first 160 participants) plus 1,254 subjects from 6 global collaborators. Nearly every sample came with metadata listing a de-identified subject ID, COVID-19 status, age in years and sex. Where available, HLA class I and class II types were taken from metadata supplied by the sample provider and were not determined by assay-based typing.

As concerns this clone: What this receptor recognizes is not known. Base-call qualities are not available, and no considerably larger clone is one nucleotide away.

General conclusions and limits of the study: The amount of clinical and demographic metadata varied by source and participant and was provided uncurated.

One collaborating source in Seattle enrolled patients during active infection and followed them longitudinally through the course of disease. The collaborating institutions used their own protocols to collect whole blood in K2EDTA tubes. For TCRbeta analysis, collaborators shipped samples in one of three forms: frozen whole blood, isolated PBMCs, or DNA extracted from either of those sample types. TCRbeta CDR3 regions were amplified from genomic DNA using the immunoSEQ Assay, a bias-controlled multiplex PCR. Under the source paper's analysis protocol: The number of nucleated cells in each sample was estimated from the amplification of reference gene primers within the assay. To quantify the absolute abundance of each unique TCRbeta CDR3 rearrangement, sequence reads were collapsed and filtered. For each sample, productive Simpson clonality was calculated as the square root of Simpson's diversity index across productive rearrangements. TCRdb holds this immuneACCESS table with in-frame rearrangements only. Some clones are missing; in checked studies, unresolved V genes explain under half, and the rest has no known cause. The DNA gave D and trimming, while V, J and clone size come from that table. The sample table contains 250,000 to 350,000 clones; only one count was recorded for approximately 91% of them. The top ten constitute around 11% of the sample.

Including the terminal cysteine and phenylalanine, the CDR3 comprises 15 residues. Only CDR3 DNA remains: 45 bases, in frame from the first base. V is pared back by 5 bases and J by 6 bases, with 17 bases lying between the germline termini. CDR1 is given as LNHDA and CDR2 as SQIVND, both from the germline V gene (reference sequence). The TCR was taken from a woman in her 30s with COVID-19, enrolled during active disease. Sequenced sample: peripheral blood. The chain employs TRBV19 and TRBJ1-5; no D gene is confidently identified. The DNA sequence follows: TGTGCCAGTAGTCTCCATGGAACGCAGGTTCAGCCCCAGCATTTT. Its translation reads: CASSLHGTQVQPQHF.